These 27 T cell receptor beta chains originate from one sample sequenced in a study of high-grade serous ovarian cancer treatment subgroups. Profiled with immunoSEQ multiplex PCR; TCRdb holds only in-frame clones, not every one. The sample contains 7,500 to 9,500 clones, roughly 79% of which appear only once. The tumor samples were collected prior to definitive surgery or chemotherapy. The sequenced sample was tumor tissue. All receptors derive from a human donor with high-grade serous ovarian cancer.

The gene calls are TRBV16 and TRBJ2-5; TRBD1 matches 7 bases. The CDR3 is made up of 15 amino acids. Germline V CDR1 and CDR2: KGHSY, FQNENV. With 3 bases clipped from V and 3 bases from J, the junction kept 7 bases outside the gene matches. CDR3 DNA: TGTGCCAGCAGCCAGACTGACAGGGAAGAAGAGACCCAGTACTTC. The encoded protein is CASSQTDREEETQYF.

The J gene is TRBJ2-3, the V gene TRBV5-1, with TRBD2 as a possible D gene (6 bases). CDR1 and CDR2 from the germline V gene are SGHRS and YFSETQ. The CDR3 spans 13 residues. V was shortened by 2 bases and J by 14 bases, with 18 bases between the two germline ends. CDR3 coding DNA: TGCGCCAGCAGCTTAGGTAGCGGTATGTTGGTGTATTTT. Translation gives CASSLGSGMLVYF.

This clone was seen only a few times. The chain is built from TRBV4-1 and TRBJ1-1; no clear D gene. Trimming cost V 8 bases and J 5 bases, with 15 bases left between them. CDR1 and CDR2 (germline): MGHRA, YSYEKL. This CDR3 is 13 amino acids long. CDR3 region: CASQLVFGTEAFF. DNA for the CDR3: TGCGCCAGCCAGCTGGTTTTTGGGACTGAAGCTTTCTTT.

V usage is TRBV11-2 and J usage is TRBJ2-1; TRBD2 might be the D (6 bases). This CDR3 is built from 15 residues. Between the trimmed V and J ends, which lost 1 base and 0 bases, there was a span of 7 bases. Germline loops: CDR1 SGHAT, CDR2 FQNNGV. CDR3 sequence (DNA): TGTGCCAGCAGCTTAGTCGGGAGCTCCTACAATGAGCAGTTCTTC. Amino acid sequence: CASSLVGSSYNEQFF.

The chain is built from TRBV7-6 and TRBJ2-5, with 10 positions matching TRBD2. The closer fit of TRBJ2-7 to the DNA end suggests the J call may be wrong. Germline assignment: CDR1 SGHVS and CDR2 FNYEAQ. CDR3 length: 15 amino acids. The CDR3 protein is CASSLSGRDSYEQYF. DNA of the CDR3: TGTGCCAGCAGCCTGAGCGGGAGGGACTCCTACGAGCAGTACTTC.

The gene calls are TRBV5-4 and TRBJ2-1; D remains unclear. This CDR3 spans 15 amino acids. Trimming took 3 bases from V and 1 from J, leaving 11 bases between them. Germline assignment: CDR1 SGHNT and CDR2 YYREEE (reference sequence). The CDR3 region is CASSYATGSYNEQFF. The CDR3 nucleotides are TGTGCCAGCAGCTACGCGACGGGTTCCTACAATGAGCAGTTCTTC.

The chain recombines TRBV6-1 with TRBJ2-5; 7 bases fit TRBD1. The CDR3 is made up of 15 amino acids. Germline assignment: CDR1 MNHNS and CDR2 SASEGT. The junction had 10 bases not matched to a gene; V was cut back by 4 bases and J by 5 bases. The CDR3 is CASSGHRGPSETQYF. In DNA, the CDR3 is TGTGCCAGCAGTGGACACAGGGGCCCTTCGGAGACCCAGTACTTC.

This clone is termed large (0.1 to 1%). The rearrangement links TRBV7-9 to TRBJ1-1; D perhaps matches TRBD1 (5 bases). Deletions cut 8 bases from V and 4 bases from J, with 14 bases between. CDR3 size: 13 residues. Per the germline V gene, CDR1 is SEHNR and CDR2 is FQNEAQ (reference sequence). CDR3 DNA: TGTGCCAGCCTATTGGTGGGGGGCACTGAAGCTTTCTTT. Translation gives CASLLVGGTEAFF. The entire variable domain, with the rest obtained from reference TRBV7-9 and TRBJ1-1, is as follows: DTGVSQNPRHKITKRGQNVTFRCDPISEHNRLYWYRQTLGQGPEFLTYFQNEAQLEKSRLLSDRFSAERPKGSFSTLEIQRTEQGDSAMYLCASLLVGGTEAFFGQGTRLTVV.

The V call is TRBV6-6, the J call TRBJ2-1; 10 positions match TRBD2. From germline, CDR1 is MNHNY and CDR2 SVGAGI (reference sequence). This CDR3 comprises 15 residues. Trimming took 6 bases from V and 0 from J; bases not matched to a gene: 2. The CDR3 reads CASRPSGSSYNEQFF. The CDR3 DNA sequence: TGTGCCAGCAGACCTAGCGGGAGCTCCTACAATGAGCAGTTCTTC.

The chain couples TRBV5-1 to TRBJ2-1, with 8 bases aligning to TRBD1. With V trimmed by 1 base and J by 2 bases, 2 bases remained unmatched. In germline, CDR1 is SGHRS, CDR2 YFSETQ. There are 15 residues in the CDR3. The CDR3 DNA reads TGCGCCAGCAGCTTGCAGGACAGGGCCTACAATGAGCAGTTCTTC. Translated: CASSLQDRAYNEQFF.

The chain is built from TRBV2 and TRBJ2-7; 7 bases match TRBD1. Germline CDR1 and CDR2: SNHLY and FYNNEI. This CDR3 contains 14 residues. V dropped 7 bases and J dropped 0; count of bases not matched to a gene: 6. The CDR3 loop reads CASTVAGGSYEQYF. The CDR3 DNA sequence: TGTGCCAGCACGGTGGCAGGGGGCTCCTACGAGCAGTACTTC.

The chain links TRBV9 to TRBJ2-1, with a possible D match to TRBD2 (6 bases). Deletions cut 4 bases from V and 0 bases from J, with 14 bases between. The CDR3 covers 16 residues. Germline CDR1 SGDLS, CDR2 YYNGEE. The CDR3 DNA reads TGTGCCAGCAGCCCCCGCGGCGGGATCTCCTACAATGAGCAGTTCTTC. As protein: CASSPRGGISYNEQFF.

This clone was detected only once. V usage is TRBV5-1 and J usage is TRBJ2-7; possible D gene TRBD2, 6 bases. Trimming shortened V by 0 bases and J by 5 bases, and 15 bases separated the two germline ends. The CDR3 is 15 residues long. Germline-derived CDR1 and CDR2 are SGHRS and YFSETQ. CDR3 DNA sequence: TGCGCCAGCAGCTTGGCCCTTTCCCGCGGGGACGAGCAGTACTTC. Its protein is CASSLALSRGDEQYF.

This clone is categorized as large (0.1 to 1%). An end of the junction differs from the germline gene, which may be a read error. The V gene is TRBV4-1, the J gene TRBJ1-4; D is unresolved. The CDR3 has 13 residues. Germline CDR1 reads MGHRA; CDR2 reads YSYEKL. CDR3 sequence reads: CASSQDSAGPAWF. CDR3 nucleotide sequence: TGCGCCAGCAGCCAAGATAGCGCAGGACCAGCGTGGTTT.

V and J are TRBV7-9 and TRBJ2-5, with 9 bases matching TRBD1. Germline-derived CDR1 and CDR2 are SEHNR and FQNEAQ (reference sequence). J lost 5 bases, V lost 4 bases, and 5 bases had no gene match. The CDR3 covers 14 residues. The CDR3 DNA reads as TGTGCCAGCAGCTCCGGACAGGGGAGGGAGACCCAGTACTTC. It specifies CASSSGQGRETQYF.

This chain links TRBV11-3 with TRBJ2-5, with D possibly TRBD1 on 5 matching bases. This CDR3 spans 13 amino acids. Germline CDR1 SGHNT, CDR2 YENEEA. Trimming shortened V by 5 bases and J by 5 bases, and 12 bases separated the two germline ends. As DNA, the CDR3 is TGTGCCAGCAGCCCGGACACCGCTGAGACCCAGTACTTC. As protein: CASSPDTAETQYF.

The chain uses TRBV29-1 and TRBJ2-7; D not resolved. This CDR3 contains 12 residues. The V gene lost 7 bases and the J gene lost 9 bases, with 19 bases spanning the gap. Looked up from germline, CDR1 is SQVTM and CDR2 is ANQGSEA. Written as DNA, the CDR3 is TGCAGCGCCGTAAGTGTGTCGATGGCGCAGTACTTC. Translation gives CSAVSVSMAQYF.

This clone came up a few times. This sequence joins TRBV5-1 and TRBJ1-1; 8 bases agree with TRBD1. The CDR3 is 16 amino acids. J lost 0 bases, V lost 4 bases, and 8 bases had no gene match. Per the germline V gene, CDR1 is SGHRS and CDR2 is YFSETQ. As DNA, the CDR3 is TGCGCCAGCAGCACGACAGGGGCAACATTGAACACTGAAGCTTTCTTT. It specifies CASSTTGATLNTEAFF.

The chain combines TRBV11-2 with TRBJ2-1; 12 bases agree with TRBD1. Germline CDR1 and CDR2: SGHAT and FQNNGV. There are 15 residues in the CDR3. V was clipped by 5 bases and J by 10 bases; unmatched bases: 9. CDR3 nucleotide sequence: TGTGCCAGCAGCATAGGGACAGGGGGCTTAAAGGAGCAGTTCTTC. It specifies CASSIGTGGLKEQFF. Full variable domain (missing parts from reference TRBV11-2 and TRBJ2-1): EAGVAQSPRYKIIEKRQSVAFWCNPISGHATLYWYQQILGQGPKLLIQFQNNGVVDDSQLPKDRFSAERLKGVDSTLKIQPAKLEDSAVYLCASSIGTGGLKEQFFGPGTRLTVL.

CDR3 region: CASSASVHLGTDTQYF. CDR3 nucleotides: TGTGCCAGCAGCGCTAGCGTGCACCTTGGCACAGATACGCAGTATTTT. The gene calls are TRBV9 and TRBJ2-3, with D possibly TRBD2 on 6 matching bases. The ends were cut back, 3 bases at V and 1 base at J, with 15 bases in the middle. The germline V gene encodes CDR1 SGDLS and CDR2 YYNGEE. The CDR3 totals 16 residues.

There are a few counts of this clone. The rearrangement uses TRBV4-2 and TRBJ2-7; D might be TRBD2 (5 bases). The germline CDR1 and CDR2 sequences are LGHNA and YNFKEQ. The CDR3 runs 15 residues. V was cut by 4 bases and J by 3 bases, with 16 bases left in between. DNA of the CDR3: TGTGCCAGCAGCCCTGGACTGGGAATTAACTACGAGCAGTACTTC. Its protein is CASSPGLGINYEQYF.

This clone was detected a few times. J is TRBJ2-6 and V is TRBV30, with no clear D. Germline V gene data show CDR1 as GTSNPN and CDR2 as SVGIG (reference sequence). CDR3 length equals 14 residues. Deletions cut 3 bases from V and 4 bases from J, with 10 bases between. CDR3 sequence (DNA): TGTGCCTGGAGCTCCCCCAGGGGGGCCAACGTCCTGACTTTC. Translation: CAWSSPRGANVLTF.

This rearrangement joins TRBV10-2 to TRBJ1-6, with unresolved D. The germline CDR1 and CDR2 sequences are WSHSY and SAAADI. Between the trimmed V and J ends, which lost 2 bases and 9 bases, there was a span of 8 bases. The CDR3 has 13 residues. CDR3 coding DNA: TGCGCCAGCAGTGAGGCATGGGGTTCACCCCTCCACTTT. As protein: CASSEAWGSPLHF.

The chain employs TRBV5-6 and TRBJ2-3; 11 bases agree with TRBD2. The CDR3 is 17 amino acids. The trim removed 4 bases at V and 7 bases at J, leaving 14 bases unmatched. Germline V gene data show CDR1 as SGHDT and CDR2 as YYEEEE. The CDR3 DNA reads as TGTGCCAGCAGCAAATTAGCGGGAGGGCGACCGAGTCATACGCAGTATTTT. Translated: CASSKLAGGRPSHTQYF.

V is TRBV15 and J is TRBJ1-2; no definite D call. Germline V lookup: CDR1 LNHNV, CDR2 YYDKDF (reference sequence). The CDR3 is 13 amino acids. The V and J ends lost 5 bases and 4 bases respectively, with 11 bases between them. CDR3 nucleotides: TGTGCCACCAGCGCCTCGGGAGCCTATGGCTACACCTTC. Translating it yields CATSASGAYGYTF.

The chain carries TRBV29-1 and TRBJ2-5, with D perhaps matching TRBD1 or TRBD2 (5 bases each). Between the trimmed V and J ends, which lost 2 bases and 5 bases, there was a span of 12 bases. The CDR3 has 13 residues. The germline gives CDR1 SQVTM, CDR2 ANQGSEA. CDR3 residues: CSVEQGPGETQYF. CDR3 in DNA: TGCAGCGTTGAACAGGGACCGGGGGAGACCCAGTACTTC.

The V call is TRBV7-6, the J call TRBJ2-7; the match to TRBD2 covers 8 bases. Germline V gene data show CDR1 as SGHVS and CDR2 as FNYEAQ. This CDR3 contains 15 residues. The V segment lost 3 bases and the J segment 5 bases; nucleotides outside the gene matches: 9. CDR3 DNA: TGTGCCAGCAGCTTGGCGGGAGGAACATCCGACGAGCAGTACTTC. Protein: CASSLAGGTSDEQYF.